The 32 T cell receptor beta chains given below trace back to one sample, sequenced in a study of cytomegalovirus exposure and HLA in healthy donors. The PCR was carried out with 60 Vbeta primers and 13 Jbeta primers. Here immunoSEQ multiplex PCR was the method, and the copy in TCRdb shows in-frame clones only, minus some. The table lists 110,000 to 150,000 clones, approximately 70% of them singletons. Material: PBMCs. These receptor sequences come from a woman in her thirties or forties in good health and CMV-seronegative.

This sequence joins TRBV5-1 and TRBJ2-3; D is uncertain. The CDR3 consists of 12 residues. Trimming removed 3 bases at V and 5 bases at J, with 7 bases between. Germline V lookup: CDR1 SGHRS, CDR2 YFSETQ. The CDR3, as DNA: TGCGCCAGCAGCTCCCAAATAGATACGCAGTATTTT. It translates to CASSSQIDTQYF.

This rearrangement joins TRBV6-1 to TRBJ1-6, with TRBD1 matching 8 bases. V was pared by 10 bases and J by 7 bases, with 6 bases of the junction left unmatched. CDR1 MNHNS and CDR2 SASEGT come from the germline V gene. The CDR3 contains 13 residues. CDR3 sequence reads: CATMDRVNSPLHF. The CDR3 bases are TGTGCCACGATGGACAGGGTAAATTCACCCCTCCACTTT.

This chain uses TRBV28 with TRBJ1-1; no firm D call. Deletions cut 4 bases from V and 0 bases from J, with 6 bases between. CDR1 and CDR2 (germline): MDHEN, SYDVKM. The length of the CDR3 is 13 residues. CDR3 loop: CASSWRMNTEAFF. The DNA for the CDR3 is TGTGCCAGCAGTTGGAGGATGAACACTGAAGCTTTCTTT.

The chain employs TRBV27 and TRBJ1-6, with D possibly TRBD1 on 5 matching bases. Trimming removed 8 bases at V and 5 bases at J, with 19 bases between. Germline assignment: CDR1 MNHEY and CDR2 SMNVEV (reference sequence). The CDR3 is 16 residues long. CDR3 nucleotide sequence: TGTGCCAGCGGGACTCGGGGGAGCGGAAATAATTCACCCCTCCACTTT. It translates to CASGTRGSGNNSPLHF.

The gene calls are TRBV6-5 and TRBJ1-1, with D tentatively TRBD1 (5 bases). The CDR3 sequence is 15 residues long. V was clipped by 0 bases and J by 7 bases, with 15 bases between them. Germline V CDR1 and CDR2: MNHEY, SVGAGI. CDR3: CASSYSPLLDSEAFF. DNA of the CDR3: TGTGCCAGCAGTTACTCGCCCCTCTTAGACAGTGAAGCTTTCTTT.

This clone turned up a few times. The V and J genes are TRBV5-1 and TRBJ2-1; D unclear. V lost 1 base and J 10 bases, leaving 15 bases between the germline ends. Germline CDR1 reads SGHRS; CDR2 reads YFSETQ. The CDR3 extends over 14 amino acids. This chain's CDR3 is CASSLSQVTGEQFF. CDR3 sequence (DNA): TGCGCCAGCAGCTTGTCCCAGGTAACTGGGGAGCAGTTCTTC.

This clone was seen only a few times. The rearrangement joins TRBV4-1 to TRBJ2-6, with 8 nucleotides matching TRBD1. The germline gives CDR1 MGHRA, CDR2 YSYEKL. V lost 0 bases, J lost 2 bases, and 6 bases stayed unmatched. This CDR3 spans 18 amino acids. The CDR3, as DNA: TGCGCCAGCAGCCAAGATCAGGGGGCGCAGGCTGGGGCCAACGTCCTGACTTTC. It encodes CASSQDQGAQAGANVLTF.

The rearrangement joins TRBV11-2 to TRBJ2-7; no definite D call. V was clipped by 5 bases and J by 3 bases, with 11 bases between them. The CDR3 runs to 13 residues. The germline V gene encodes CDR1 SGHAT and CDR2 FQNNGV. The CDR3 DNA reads TGTGCCAGCAGCCCAGATTCGAACTACGAGCAGTACGTC. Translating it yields CASSPDSNYEQYV.

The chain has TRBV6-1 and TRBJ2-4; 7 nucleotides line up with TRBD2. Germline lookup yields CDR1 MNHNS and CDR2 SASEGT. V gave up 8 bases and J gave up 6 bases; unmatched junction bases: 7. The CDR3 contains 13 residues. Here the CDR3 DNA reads TGTGCCAGCTGCTACTGGGAGGGAAACATTCAGTACTTC. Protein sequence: CASCYWEGNIQYF.

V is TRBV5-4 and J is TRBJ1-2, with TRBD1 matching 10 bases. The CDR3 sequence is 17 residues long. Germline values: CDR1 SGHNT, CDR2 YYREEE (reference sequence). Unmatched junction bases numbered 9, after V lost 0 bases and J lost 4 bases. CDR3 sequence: CASSLGTGGGEPYGYTF. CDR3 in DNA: TGTGCCAGCAGCTTGGGGACAGGGGGAGGCGAACCCTATGGCTACACCTTC. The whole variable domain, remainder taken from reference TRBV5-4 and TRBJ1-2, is ETGVTQSPTHLIKTRGQQVTLRCSSQSGHNTVSWYQQALGQGPQFIFQYYREEENGRGNFPPRFSGLQFPNYSSELNVNALELDDSALYLCASSLGTGGGEPYGYTFGSGTRLTVV.

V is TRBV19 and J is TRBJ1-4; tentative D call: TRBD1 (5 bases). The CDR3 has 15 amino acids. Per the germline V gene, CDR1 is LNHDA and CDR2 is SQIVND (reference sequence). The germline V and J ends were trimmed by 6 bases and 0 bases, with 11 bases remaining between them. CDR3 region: CASRGTDATNEKLFF. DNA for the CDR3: TGTGCCAGTAGAGGGACTGACGCAACTAATGAAAAACTGTTTTTT.

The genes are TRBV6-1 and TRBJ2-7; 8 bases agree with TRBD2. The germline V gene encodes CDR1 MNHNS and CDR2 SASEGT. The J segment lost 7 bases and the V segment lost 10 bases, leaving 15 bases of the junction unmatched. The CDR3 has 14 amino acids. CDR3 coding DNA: TGTGCCACCTGCCGCCGGGGGGGAACGTTGGAGCAGTACGTC. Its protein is CATCRRGGTLEQYV.

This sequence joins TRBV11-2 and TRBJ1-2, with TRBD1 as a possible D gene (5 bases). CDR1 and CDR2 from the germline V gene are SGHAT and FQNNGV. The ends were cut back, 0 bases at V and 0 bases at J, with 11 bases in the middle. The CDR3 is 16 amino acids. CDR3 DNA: TGTGCCAGCAGCTTAGATCTTGGGACTGCTAACTATGGCTACACCTTC. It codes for CASSLDLGTANYGYTF.

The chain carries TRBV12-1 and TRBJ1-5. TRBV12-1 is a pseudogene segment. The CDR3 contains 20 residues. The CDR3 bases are TGTGCCAGCAGCTTTGCCCCCCGGCAGGTAGGCCCCGCGGGTAATCAGCCCCAGCATTTT. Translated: CASSFAPRQVGPAGNQPQHF.

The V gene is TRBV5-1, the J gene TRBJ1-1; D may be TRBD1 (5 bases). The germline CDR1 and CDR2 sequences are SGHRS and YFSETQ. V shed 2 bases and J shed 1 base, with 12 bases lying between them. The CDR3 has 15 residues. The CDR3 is CASSLGDRWNTEAFF. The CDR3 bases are TGCGCCAGCAGCTTAGGGGATCGGTGGAACACTGAAGCTTTCTTT.

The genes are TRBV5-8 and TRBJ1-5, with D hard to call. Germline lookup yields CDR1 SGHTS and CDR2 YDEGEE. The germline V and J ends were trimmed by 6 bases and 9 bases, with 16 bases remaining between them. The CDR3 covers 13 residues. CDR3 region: CASTPLVRSPQHF. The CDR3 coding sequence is TGTGCCAGCACCCCCCTTGTCCGTTCGCCCCAGCATTTT.

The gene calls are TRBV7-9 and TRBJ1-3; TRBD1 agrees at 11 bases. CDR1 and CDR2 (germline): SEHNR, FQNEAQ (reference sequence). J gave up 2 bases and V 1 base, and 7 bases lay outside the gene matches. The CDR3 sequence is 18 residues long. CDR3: CASSLGDRGYQTGNTIYF. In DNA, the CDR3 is TGTGCCAGCAGCTTAGGGGACAGGGGGTATCAGACTGGAAACACCATATATTTT.

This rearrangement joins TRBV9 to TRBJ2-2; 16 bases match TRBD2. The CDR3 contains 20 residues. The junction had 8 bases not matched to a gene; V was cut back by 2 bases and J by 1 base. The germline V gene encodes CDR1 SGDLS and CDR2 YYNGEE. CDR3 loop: CASSVEGTSGGALNTGELFF. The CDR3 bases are TGTGCCAGCAGCGTCGAAGGGACTAGCGGGGGGGCCCTGAACACCGGGGAGCTGTTTTTT.

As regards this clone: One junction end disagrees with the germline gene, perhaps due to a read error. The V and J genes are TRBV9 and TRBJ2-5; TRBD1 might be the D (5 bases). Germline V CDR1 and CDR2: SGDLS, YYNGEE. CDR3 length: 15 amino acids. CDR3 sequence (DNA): TGTGCCAGCAGCGTAGAAACAGGACCCCAAGGGACCCAGTACTTC. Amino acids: CASSVETGPQGTQYF.

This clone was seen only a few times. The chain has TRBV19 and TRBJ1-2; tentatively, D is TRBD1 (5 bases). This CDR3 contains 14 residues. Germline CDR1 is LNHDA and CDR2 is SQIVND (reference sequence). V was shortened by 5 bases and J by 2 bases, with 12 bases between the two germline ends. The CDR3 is CASSPRQRNYGYTF. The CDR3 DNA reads TGTGCCAGTAGTCCAAGACAGAGGAACTATGGCTACACCTTC.

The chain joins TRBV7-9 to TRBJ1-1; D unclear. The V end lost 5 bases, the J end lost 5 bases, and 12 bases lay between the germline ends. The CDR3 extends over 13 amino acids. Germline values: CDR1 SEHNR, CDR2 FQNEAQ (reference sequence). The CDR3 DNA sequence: TGTGCCAGCAGCCTACAACCCGGGACTGAAGCTTTCTTT. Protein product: CASSLQPGTEAFF.

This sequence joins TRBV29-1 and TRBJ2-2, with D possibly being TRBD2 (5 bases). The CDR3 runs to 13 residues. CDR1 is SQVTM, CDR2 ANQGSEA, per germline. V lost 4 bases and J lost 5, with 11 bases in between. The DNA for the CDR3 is TGCAGCGTTGTAAACGGGGTAACCGGGGAGCTGTTTTTT. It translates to CSVVNGVTGELFF.

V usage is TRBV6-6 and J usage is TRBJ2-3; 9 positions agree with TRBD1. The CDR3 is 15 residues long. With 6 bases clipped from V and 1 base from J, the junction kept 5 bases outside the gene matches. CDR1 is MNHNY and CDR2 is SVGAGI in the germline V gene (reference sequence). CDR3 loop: CASSDRTGGTDTQYF. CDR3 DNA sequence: TGTGCCAGCAGCGATAGGACAGGGGGCACAGATACGCAGTATTTT.

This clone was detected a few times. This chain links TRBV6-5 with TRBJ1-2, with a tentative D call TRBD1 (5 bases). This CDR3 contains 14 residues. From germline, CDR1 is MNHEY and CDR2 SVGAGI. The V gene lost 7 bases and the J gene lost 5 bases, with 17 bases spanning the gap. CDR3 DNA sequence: TGTGCCAGCACCCAGGGAACCTTTAGTTATGGCTACACCTTC. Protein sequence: CASTQGTFSYGYTF.

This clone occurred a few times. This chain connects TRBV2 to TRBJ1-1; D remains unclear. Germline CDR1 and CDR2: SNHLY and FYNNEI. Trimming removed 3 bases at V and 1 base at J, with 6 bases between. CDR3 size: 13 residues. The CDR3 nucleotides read TGTGCCAGCAGTGAGTTCTGGAACACTGAAGCTTTCTTT. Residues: CASSEFWNTEAFF.

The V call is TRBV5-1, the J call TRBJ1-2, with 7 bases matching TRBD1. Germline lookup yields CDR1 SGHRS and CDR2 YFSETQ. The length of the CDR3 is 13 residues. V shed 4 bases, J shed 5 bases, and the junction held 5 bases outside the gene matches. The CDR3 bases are TGCGCCAGCAGCCCCGACAGGGAGTATGGCTACACCTTC. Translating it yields CASSPDREYGYTF.

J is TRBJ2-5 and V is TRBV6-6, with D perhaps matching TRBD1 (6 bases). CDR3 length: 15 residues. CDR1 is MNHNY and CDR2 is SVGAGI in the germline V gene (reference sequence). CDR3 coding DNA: TGTGCGACCGTATGGGGGCAGGGACCCCAAGAGACCCAGTACTTC. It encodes CATVWGQGPQETQYF.

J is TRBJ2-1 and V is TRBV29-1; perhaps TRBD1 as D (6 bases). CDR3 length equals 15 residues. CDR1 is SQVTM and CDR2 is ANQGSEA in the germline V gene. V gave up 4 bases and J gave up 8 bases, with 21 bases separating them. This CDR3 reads CSVVWTAYSPDEQFF. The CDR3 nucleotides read TGCAGCGTTGTGTGGACAGCGTATTCTCCCGATGAGCAGTTCTTC.

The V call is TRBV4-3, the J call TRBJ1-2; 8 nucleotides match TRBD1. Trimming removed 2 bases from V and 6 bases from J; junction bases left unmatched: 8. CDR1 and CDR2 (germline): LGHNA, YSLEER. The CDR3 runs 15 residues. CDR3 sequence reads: CASSQLGQGRDGYTF. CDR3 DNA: TGCGCCAGCAGCCAATTAGGACAGGGTAGAGATGGCTACACCTTC.

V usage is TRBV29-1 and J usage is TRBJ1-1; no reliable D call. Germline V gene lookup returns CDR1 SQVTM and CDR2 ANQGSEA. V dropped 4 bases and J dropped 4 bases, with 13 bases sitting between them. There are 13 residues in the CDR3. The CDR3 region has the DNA TGCAGCGTTGGTACCCAGCCGGGCACTGAAGCTTTCTTT. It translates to CSVGTQPGTEAFF.

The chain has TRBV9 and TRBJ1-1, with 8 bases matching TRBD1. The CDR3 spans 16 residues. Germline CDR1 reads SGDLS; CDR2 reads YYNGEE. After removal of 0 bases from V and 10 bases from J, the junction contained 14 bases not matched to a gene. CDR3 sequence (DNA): TGTGCCAGCAGCGTAGGCCCCCAGGGGGCGGATGGGGGAGCTTTCTTT. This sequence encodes CASSVGPQGADGGAFF. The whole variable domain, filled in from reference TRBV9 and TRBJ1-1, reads DSGVTQTPKHLITATGQRVTLRCSPRSGDLSVYWYQQSLDQGLQFLIQYYNGEERAKGNILERFSAQQFPDLHSELNLSSLELGDSALYFCASSVGPQGADGGAFFGQGTRLTVV.

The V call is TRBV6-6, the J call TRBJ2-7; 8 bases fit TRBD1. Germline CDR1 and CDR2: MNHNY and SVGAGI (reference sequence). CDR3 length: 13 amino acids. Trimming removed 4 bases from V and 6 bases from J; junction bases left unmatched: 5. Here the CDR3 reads CASSSTGEGEQYF. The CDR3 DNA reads TGTGCCAGCAGTTCGACAGGGGAAGGCGAGCAGTACTTC.